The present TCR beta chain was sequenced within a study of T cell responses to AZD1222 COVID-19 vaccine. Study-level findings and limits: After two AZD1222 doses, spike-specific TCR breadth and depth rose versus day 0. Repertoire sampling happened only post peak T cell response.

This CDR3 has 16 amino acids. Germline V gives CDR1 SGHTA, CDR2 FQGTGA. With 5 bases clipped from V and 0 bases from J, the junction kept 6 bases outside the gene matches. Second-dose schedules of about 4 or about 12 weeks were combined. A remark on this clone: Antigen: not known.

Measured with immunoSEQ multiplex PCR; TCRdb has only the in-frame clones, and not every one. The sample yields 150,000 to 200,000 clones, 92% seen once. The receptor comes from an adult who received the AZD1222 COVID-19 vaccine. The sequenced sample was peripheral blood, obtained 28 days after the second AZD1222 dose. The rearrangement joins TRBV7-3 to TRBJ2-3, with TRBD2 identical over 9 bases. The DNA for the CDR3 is TGTGCCAGCAGCCCTAGCGGGACACCGAGCACAGATACGCAGTATTTT. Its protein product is CASSPSGTPSTDTQYF.